These T cell receptor beta chains were read from a single sample in a study of regulatory T cells in long-lasting Graves disease. TCRdb re-called the multiplex PCR reads with MiXCR, one entry per CDR3 protein. The sample has more than 400,000 distinct CDR3 sequences, 15% to 20% seen once. The data were also submitted as part of a second study, on T cells in Graves' hyperthyroidism and ophthalmopathy.

Specimen: peripheral blood mononuclear cells (PBMCs), collected at new diagnosis, from a patient treated with antithyroid drugs. These receptors were collected from a middle-aged man with Graves disease. Both conserved end residues are part of each CDR3. The D gene is left open where the match is weak. Where a row states a size, it is once, few, many or the class of an expanded clone; other rows omit it.

TRBJ1-1,TRBV2,-,many,CASSEGGGPLFGEAFF,TGTGCCAGCAGTGAGGGCGGAGGGCCGCTCTTTGGTGAAGCTTTCTTT
TRBJ2-3,TRBV7-8,-,-,CASSRTLRLADTQYF,TGTGCCAGCAGCCGGACCCTGAGATTAGCAGATACGCAGTATTTT
TRBJ2-3,TRBV30,-,many,CAWSPGTVGTDTQYF,TGTGCCTGGAGTCCCGGGACGGTAGGGACAGATACGCAGTATTTT
TRBJ2-2,TRBV3-1,-,-,CASSQDLRSPDTGELFF,TGTGCCAGCAGCCAAGACCTCAGGAGCCCGGACACCGGGGAGCTGTTTTTT
TRBJ2-2,TRBV5-1,TRBD2,-,CASSSSSGSLLITGELFF,TGCGCCAGCAGCTCCAGTAGCGGGAGCCTCCTGATCACCGGGGAGCTGTTTTTT
TRBJ2-1,TRBV28,-,many,CASSFRDPYNEQFF,TGTGCCAGCAGTTTCCGGGACCCCTACAATGAGCAGTTCTTC
TRBJ2-3,TRBV20-1,TRBD2,many,CSARSVESGGTDTQYF,TGCAGTGCCCGGTCGGTCGAAAGCGGGGGCACAGATACGCAGTATTTT
TRBJ1-5,TRBV7-9,TRBD1,many,CASSKTGTGINQPQHF,TGTGCCAGCAGCAAAACCGGGACAGGGATCAATCAGCCCCAGCATTTT
TRBJ2-3,TRBV11-2,-,few,CVSSPGDAQYF,TGTGTCAGCAGCCCGGGGGATGCGCAGTATTTT
TRBJ2-5,TRBV20-1,TRBD1,many,CSARPATGGRWETQYF,TGCAGTGCTCGCCCAGCAACAGGGGGCCGGTGGGAGACCCAGTACTTC
TRBJ2-1,TRBV7-9,-,-,CASGVSKTGSYNEQFF,TGTGCCAGCGGGGTCTCTAAAACGGGTTCTTACAATGAGCAGTTCTTC
TRBJ2-1,TRBV12-3/TRBV12-4,-,-,CASSFTAGSSYNEQFF,TGTGCCAGCAGTTTCACGGCGGGGAGCTCCTACAATGAGCAGTTCTTC
TRBJ2-1,TRBV28,-,many,CASSSPRNEQFF,TGTGCCAGCAGTTCTCCTCGAAATGAGCAGTTCTTC
TRBJ2-5,TRBV7-9,TRBD1,few,CASSPRQGWETQYF,TGTGCCAGCAGCCCGAGACAGGGGTGGGAGACCCAGTACTTC
TRBJ2-2,TRBV7-9,-,many,CASSLSAGPSGELFF,TGTGCCAGCAGCTTATCTGCAGGGCCCTCCGGGGAGCTGTTTTTT
TRBJ2-4,TRBV6-1,TRBD2,-,CASTPGTSGRNIQYF,TGTGCCAGCACTCCAGGGACTAGCGGGAGAAACATTCAGTACTTC
TRBJ1-2,TRBV7-8,-,few,CASSLSMNSDNYGYTF,TGTGCCAGCAGCTTATCAATGAATTCTGATAACTATGGCTACACCTTC
TRBJ2-1,TRBV5-6,TRBD1,few,CATRTGTYNEQFF,TGTGCCACCCGGACAGGGACCTACAATGAGCAGTTCTTC
TRBJ2-3,TRBV5-1,TRBD2,few,CASSLKVAGDQDTQYF,TGCGCCAGCAGCTTGAAGGTAGCGGGAGATCAAGATACGCAGTATTTT
TRBJ2-7,TRBV7-8,-,-,CASSFGSAISYEQYF,TGTGCCAGCAGCTTCGGGTCCGCGATTTCCTACGAGCAGTACTTC
TRBJ1-5,TRBV7-9,TRBD1,-,CASSLNRDRGENSNQPQHF,TGTGCCAGCAGCCTCAACCGGGACAGGGGAGAGAATAGCAATCAGCCCCAGCATTTT
TRBJ2-4,TRBV7-9,TRBD1,few,CASSLEGVWTGWIQYF,TGTGCCAGCAGCTTAGAAGGGGTATGGACAGGGTGGATTCAGTACTTC
TRBJ2-1,TRBV7-9,TRBD2,few,CASSLKLTSGSYNEQFF,TGTGCCAGCAGCCTCAAACTGACTAGCGGCTCCTACAATGAGCAGTTCTTC
TRBJ1-5,TRBV27,-,many,CASSSRDGDQPQHF,TGTGCCAGCAGTTCCCGGGACGGAGATCAGCCCCAGCATTTT
TRBJ1-5,TRBV12-3/TRBV12-4,-,few,CASSLSSGQFRPQHF,TGTGCCAGCAGTTTATCGTCAGGGCAATTTCGGCCCCAGCATTTT